A selection of T cell receptor beta chains follows, all from one sample in a study of shared T cell receptors in the human thymus. Some clones are missing from TCRdb's copy, which holds only in-frame ones; the method was immunoSEQ multiplex PCR. The sample records 550,000 to 800,000 clones, 80% to 90% being singletons. This sample also belongs to another study, concerning human thymus T cells.

Sequenced: thymocytes. These receptor sequences come from a girl under three years old with a congenital heart defect. Each CDR3 is given with its conserved first and last residue. The D gene is left open where the match is weak. Some rows mark clone size as missing; the rest say once, few, many or name a class of expanded clone.

size	D	V	J	CDR3	DNA
.	TRBD1	TRBV12-5	TRBJ1-4	CASGLVLDRAANEKLFF	TGTGCTAGTGGTTTGGTACTCGACAGGGCGGCTAATGAAAAACTGTTTTTT
.	.	TRBV7-3	TRBJ2-1	CASSLTGGSYNEQFF	TGTGCCAGCAGCTTAACTGGGGGGTCCTACAATGAGCAGTTCTTC
.	TRBD2	TRBV6-4	TRBJ2-1	CASSPGLAISYNEQFF	TGTGCCAGCAGTCCGGGACTAGCAATCTCCTACAATGAGCAGTTCTTC
once	.	TRBV19	TRBJ1-1	CASLRGGQNTEAFF	TGTGCCAGTCTAAGGGGAGGGCAGAACACTGAAGCTTTCTTT
.	.	TRBV4-1	TRBJ1-2	CASSQDRGHGYTF	TGCGCCAGCAGCCAAGATCGAGGGCATGGCTACACCTTC
.	TRBD2	TRBV13	TRBJ2-7	CASSLAPSGGVGYEQYF	TGTGCCAGCAGCTTAGCCCCTAGCGGGGGGGTGGGCTACGAGCAGTACTTC
.	TRBD1	TRBV18	TRBJ1-1	CASSMRGRGYTEAFF	TGTGCCAGCTCCATGAGGGGCAGGGGGTACACTGAAGCTTTCTTT
.	TRBD1	TRBV6-6	TRBJ2-7	CASSSRWGQGGHEQYF	TGTGCCAGCAGTTCCCGATGGGGACAGGGTGGCCACGAGCAGTACTTC
.	TRBD2	TRBV28	TRBJ2-7	CASSLQGGAKTNSYEQYF	TGTGCCAGCAGTTTGCAGGGAGGGGCGAAAACGAACTCCTACGAGCAGTACTTC
.	TRBD2	TRBV7-2	TRBJ2-7	CASSFSGGVSYEQYF	TGTGCCAGCAGCTTTAGCGGGGGGGTCTCCTACGAGCAGTACTTC
.	.	TRBV9	TRBJ1-2	CASSANLNNRRISNYGYTF	TGTGCCAGCAGCGCAAACCTAAATAACAGACGGATCTCTAACTATGGCTACACCTTC
.	TRBD1	TRBV7-6	TRBJ2-3	CASSSLTPGTDFSTDTQYF	TGTGCCAGCAGCTCCTTAACACCCGGGACAGACTTTAGCACAGATACGCAGTATTTT
.	.	TRBV6-5	TRBJ2-5	CASSPRNSKETQYF	TGTGCCAGCAGTCCCAGGAACTCTAAGGAGACCCAGTACTTC
.	TRBD2	TRBV7-2	TRBJ2-7	CASRTSGGFWAYEQYF	TGTGCCAGCAGGACTAGCGGGGGATTTTGGGCCTACGAGCAGTACTTC
.	.	TRBV28	TRBJ1-5	CASSHRDLEEWGNQPQHF	TGTGCCAGCAGCCACCGGGACTTAGAGGAGTGGGGCAATCAGCCCCAGCATTTT
.	.	TRBV14	TRBJ1-1	CASSQPPLGENTEAFF	TGTGCCAGCAGCCAACCCCCTCTCGGGGAGAACACTGAAGCTTTCTTT